A selection of T cell receptor beta chains follows, all from one sample in a study of cytomegalovirus exposure and HLA in healthy donors. Libraries were prepared by immunoSEQ multiplex PCR; TCRdb keeps only in-frame clonotypes and omits some of them. The top ten hold roughly 4% of the sample, which has fewer than 40,000 clones, roughly 82% seen once. Sequencing was carried out using PBMCs. These receptors came from a woman between 18 and 29 years old in good health and CMV-seronegative. Both conserved end residues are part of each CDR3. A D gene is named only where the DNA matches it firmly. Size tells how often a clone was seen (once, few, many) or the class of an expanded clone, and some rows leave it out.

cdr3_nt: TGCGCCAGCAGCTTGGTTTCCGGGGATGGCTACACCTTC; cdr3_aa: CASSLVSGDGYTF; clone_size: NA; v_call: TRBV5-1; j_call: TRBJ1-2; d_call: NA
cdr3_nt: TGTGCCAGCAGCATGACTGACACAGATACGCAGTATTTT; cdr3_aa: CASSMTDTDTQYF; clone_size: NA; v_call: TRBV11-2; j_call: TRBJ2-3; d_call: NA
cdr3_nt: TGTGCCAGCAGCTATCGGCCAGGGGGGTCGAACACTGAAGCTTTCTTT; cdr3_aa: CASSYRPGGSNTEAFF; clone_size: NA; v_call: TRBV7-2; j_call: TRBJ1-1; d_call: TRBD1
cdr3_nt: TGTGCCAGCAGCTATCGGGACAGGGGGCGGGAGACCCAGTACTTC; cdr3_aa: CASSYRDRGRETQYF; clone_size: NA; v_call: TRBV7-9; j_call: TRBJ2-5; d_call: TRBD1
cdr3_nt: TGTGCCAGCAGTGAGGATCGAGGAGCCAAAAACATTCAGTACTTC; cdr3_aa: CASSEDRGAKNIQYF; clone_size: NA; v_call: TRBV25-1; j_call: TRBJ2-4; d_call: NA
cdr3_nt: TGTGCCAGCAGCCCTACAGGGGGCTTGGCGCTCGAGCAGTACTTC; cdr3_aa: CASSPTGGLALEQYF; clone_size: few; v_call: TRBV7-2; j_call: TRBJ2-7; d_call: TRBD1
cdr3_nt: TGCGCCAGCAGCTTGCCAGGGCCCAATCAGCCCCAGCATTTT; cdr3_aa: CASSLPGPNQPQHF; clone_size: NA; v_call: TRBV5-1; j_call: TRBJ1-5; d_call: NA
cdr3_nt: TGTGCCAGCACCCGGGACAGGGACGAGACCCAGTACTTC; cdr3_aa: CASTRDRDETQYF; clone_size: NA; v_call: TRBV18; j_call: TRBJ2-5; d_call: TRBD1
cdr3_nt: TGTGCCAGCAGCTTGGCCAGGGCAGAGGCAACCGGGGAGCTGTTTTTT; cdr3_aa: CASSLARAEATGELFF; clone_size: NA; v_call: TRBV5-5; j_call: TRBJ2-2; d_call: NA
cdr3_nt: TGCGCCAGCAGCTTGTCGAGGGAAGAGACCCAGTACTTC; cdr3_aa: CASSLSREETQYF; clone_size: NA; v_call: TRBV5-1; j_call: TRBJ2-5; d_call: NA
cdr3_nt: TGTGCCAGTAGTATGGGACTAGCGGCGGGTGAGCAGTTCTTC; cdr3_aa: CASSMGLAAGEQFF; clone_size: NA; v_call: TRBV19; j_call: TRBJ2-1; d_call: TRBD2
cdr3_nt: TGCGCCAGCAGCCAAGACGCCCCAGGGACAGGTGGGAGGACCGAGCAGTACTTC; cdr3_aa: CASSQDAPGTGGRTEQYF; clone_size: NA; v_call: TRBV4-3; j_call: TRBJ2-7; d_call: TRBD1
cdr3_nt: TGTGCCACCAGCGGGGGGGACGAGACAGAGACCCAGTACTTC; cdr3_aa: CATSGGDETETQYF; clone_size: NA; v_call: TRBV15; j_call: TRBJ2-5; d_call: TRBD2
cdr3_nt: TGCGCCAGCAGCCCACGGTTAGCGGGAGACAACGAGCAGTACTTC; cdr3_aa: CASSPRLAGDNEQYF; clone_size: NA; v_call: TRBV5-1; j_call: TRBJ2-7; d_call: TRBD2
cdr3_nt: TGTGCCAGCAGTCCAGGTGTTTGGGCAGATACGCAGTATTTT; cdr3_aa: CASSPGVWADTQYF; clone_size: NA; v_call: TRBV6-5; j_call: TRBJ2-3; d_call: NA
cdr3_nt: TGCAGCGTTGTGGGTGGGGACTCTAATGAAAAACTGTTTTTT; cdr3_aa: CSVVGGDSNEKLFF; clone_size: NA; v_call: TRBV29-1; j_call: TRBJ1-4; d_call: NA
cdr3_nt: TGTGCCATCAGTGAGATCGGCTACGAGCAGTACTTC; cdr3_aa: CAISEIGYEQYF; clone_size: NA; v_call: TRBV10-3; j_call: TRBJ2-7; d_call: NA
cdr3_nt: TGTGCCAGTTCTATCCAGAGCAGGGGCTATGGCTACACCTTC; cdr3_aa: CASSIQSRGYGYTF; clone_size: NA; v_call: TRBV28; j_call: TRBJ1-2; d_call: NA
cdr3_nt: TGTGCCAGCAGTGGACTAGCTAACACCGGGGAGCTGTTTTTT; cdr3_aa: CASSGLANTGELFF; clone_size: few; v_call: TRBV6-1; j_call: TRBJ2-2; d_call: TRBD2
cdr3_nt: TGTGCCAGCAGCCAAGAGAGGTGGCAGCCCCAGCATTTT; cdr3_aa: CASSQERWQPQHF; clone_size: NA; v_call: TRBV4-2; j_call: TRBJ1-5; d_call: NA
cdr3_nt: TGTGCCAGCAGCACCCGACTAGCGGGAGGCAGCGATACGCAGTATTTT; cdr3_aa: CASSTRLAGGSDTQYF; clone_size: NA; v_call: TRBV7-2; j_call: TRBJ2-3; d_call: TRBD2
cdr3_nt: TGTGCCAGCAGCTTAGAAGTACTAGCGGGAGTATACGAGCAGTACTTC; cdr3_aa: CASSLEVLAGVYEQYF; clone_size: NA; v_call: TRBV7-9; j_call: TRBJ2-7; d_call: TRBD2
cdr3_nt: TGCGCCAGCAGCCAAGCGGCGGCTAAACTGTTTTTT; cdr3_aa: CASSQAAAKLFF; clone_size: NA; v_call: TRBV4-1; j_call: TRBJ1-4; d_call: NA
cdr3_nt: TGTGCCAGCAGTGACAGGGACACCGGGGAGCTGTTTTTT; cdr3_aa: CASSDRDTGELFF; clone_size: NA; v_call: TRBV25-1; j_call: TRBJ2-2; d_call: NA
cdr3_nt: TGTGCCAGTAGTAGTTCAGGGGTGAACACTGAAGCTTTCTTT; cdr3_aa: CASSSSGVNTEAFF; clone_size: NA; v_call: TRBV19; j_call: TRBJ1-1; d_call: NA
cdr3_nt: TGTGCCAGCACCCAGCGGGAGGAAACAGATACGCAGTATTTT; cdr3_aa: CASTQREETDTQYF; clone_size: once; v_call: TRBV27; j_call: TRBJ2-3; d_call: TRBD2
cdr3_nt: TGTGCCAGCAGCGTAGGGACTAACGACTACAATGAGCAGTTCTTC; cdr3_aa: CASSVGTNDYNEQFF; clone_size: NA; v_call: TRBV9; j_call: TRBJ2-1; d_call: NA
cdr3_nt: TGTGCCAGCAGCTTAACAGATCCAGTTGAAGGGGAGCTGTTTTTT; cdr3_aa: CASSLTDPVEGELFF; clone_size: NA; v_call: TRBV7-3; j_call: TRBJ2-2; d_call: NA
cdr3_nt: TGTGCCAGCAGCGAGGGGAGGGGTTGGCGACCTAACTATGGCTACACCTTC; cdr3_aa: CASSEGRGWRPNYGYTF; clone_size: NA; v_call: TRBV11-2; j_call: TRBJ1-2; d_call: NA
cdr3_nt: TGTGCCTGGAGCGCAGGGGATTATGGCTACACCTTC; cdr3_aa: CAWSAGDYGYTF; clone_size: few; v_call: TRBV30; j_call: TRBJ1-2; d_call: NA
cdr3_nt: TGTGCCAGCAGCCCATCGACCGGGTACACCGGGGAGCTGTTTTTT; cdr3_aa: CASSPSTGYTGELFF; clone_size: NA; v_call: TRBV9; j_call: TRBJ2-2; d_call: NA
cdr3_nt: TGCAGCGTTGAATCTCCAGGCACAGATACGCAGTATTTT; cdr3_aa: CSVESPGTDTQYF; clone_size: NA; v_call: TRBV29-1; j_call: TRBJ2-3; d_call: NA
cdr3_nt: TGTGCCAGCAGCCAAGGGCGGACAGACGGCTACACCTTC; cdr3_aa: CASSQGRTDGYTF; clone_size: NA; v_call: TRBV4-2; j_call: TRBJ1-2; d_call: NA
cdr3_nt: TGTGCCAGCAGTTTACGGGGGGGGCATGCCTACGAGCAGTACTTC; cdr3_aa: CASSLRGGHAYEQYF; clone_size: NA; v_call: TRBV27; j_call: TRBJ2-7; d_call: TRBD2
cdr3_nt: TGTGCCAGCAGCCGGGGGGGCTCCTACAATGAGCAGTTCTTC; cdr3_aa: CASSRGGSYNEQFF; clone_size: NA; v_call: TRBV6-5; j_call: TRBJ2-1; d_call: TRBD2
cdr3_nt: TGTGCCAGCAGCTTGGAGGGGGGGGAGTACCACGAGCAGTACTTC; cdr3_aa: CASSLEGGEYHEQYF; clone_size: NA; v_call: TRBV9; j_call: TRBJ2-7; d_call: NA
cdr3_nt: TGTGCCAGCAGTTACGAAACAGGGGTAGCTGGAAACACCATATATTTT; cdr3_aa: CASSYETGVAGNTIYF; clone_size: once; v_call: TRBV6-5; j_call: TRBJ1-3; d_call: TRBD1
cdr3_nt: TGTGCCAGCTCCTACTCCCGGGGAGGCCCCCTGGAGCAGTACTTC; cdr3_aa: CASSYSRGGPLEQYF; clone_size: once; v_call: TRBV6-5; j_call: TRBJ2-5; d_call: NA
cdr3_nt: TGCAGCGTTGAAGGACTCAATATGACAGGGGGTTATATGAACACTGAAGCTTTCTTT; cdr3_aa: CSVEGLNMTGGYMNTEAFF; clone_size: NA; v_call: TRBV29-1; j_call: TRBJ1-1; d_call: TRBD1
cdr3_nt: TGTGCCAGCAGCGATAGCGGGGGGGATGCAGATACGCAGTATTTT; cdr3_aa: CASSDSGGDADTQYF; clone_size: NA; v_call: TRBV11-2; j_call: TRBJ2-3; d_call: TRBD2
cdr3_nt: TGTGCCAGCTCACCCGGGGGGCAAGAGACCCAGTACTTC; cdr3_aa: CASSPGGQETQYF; clone_size: NA; v_call: TRBV18; j_call: TRBJ2-5; d_call: TRBD2
cdr3_nt: TGTGCCAGCAGCTTACTAGGCTCCTACAATGAGCAGTTCTTC; cdr3_aa: CASSLLGSYNEQFF; clone_size: NA; v_call: TRBV7-2; j_call: TRBJ2-1; d_call: NA
cdr3_nt: TGCAGCGGCTCCGAACAGGGAAACACCATATATTTT; cdr3_aa: CSGSEQGNTIYF; clone_size: few; v_call: TRBV29-1; j_call: TRBJ1-3; d_call: NA
cdr3_nt: TGTGCCAGCAGTTACGAGGCGGGTCGGGATACGCAGTATTTT; cdr3_aa: CASSYEAGRDTQYF; clone_size: NA; v_call: TRBV6-5; j_call: TRBJ2-3; d_call: NA
cdr3_nt: TGTGCCAGTAGTTTCTCCCCCGCGCCCGGGGATGGGGAGCAGTACTTC; cdr3_aa: CASSFSPAPGDGEQYF; clone_size: once; v_call: TRBV19; j_call: TRBJ2-7; d_call: NA
cdr3_nt: TGTGCCAGCAGCCCCGCTAGCGGGAACACAGATACGCAGTATTTT; cdr3_aa: CASSPASGNTDTQYF; clone_size: NA; v_call: TRBV11-3; j_call: TRBJ2-3; d_call: TRBD2